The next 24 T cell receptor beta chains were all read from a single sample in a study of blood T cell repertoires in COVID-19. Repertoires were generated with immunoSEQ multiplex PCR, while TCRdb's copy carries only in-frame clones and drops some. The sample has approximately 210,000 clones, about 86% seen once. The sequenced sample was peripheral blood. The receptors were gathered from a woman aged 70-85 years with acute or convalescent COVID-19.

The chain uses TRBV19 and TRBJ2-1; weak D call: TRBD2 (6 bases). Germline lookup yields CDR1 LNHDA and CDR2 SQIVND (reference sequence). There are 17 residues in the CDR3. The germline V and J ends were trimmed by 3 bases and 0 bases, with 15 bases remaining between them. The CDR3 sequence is CASSMNLGDSSYNEQFF. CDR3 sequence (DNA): TGTGCCAGTAGTATGAACCTGGGGGACTCCTCCTACAATGAGCAGTTCTTC.

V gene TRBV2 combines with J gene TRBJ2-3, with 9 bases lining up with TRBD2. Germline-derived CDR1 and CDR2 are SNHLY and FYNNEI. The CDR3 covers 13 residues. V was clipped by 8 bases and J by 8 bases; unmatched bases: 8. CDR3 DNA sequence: TGTGCCAGCGGGGCGGGAGGGCCCGCTACGCAGTATTTT. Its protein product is CASGAGGPATQYF. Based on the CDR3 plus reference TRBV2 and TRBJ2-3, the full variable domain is EPEVTQTPSHQVTQMGQEVILRCVPISNHLYFYWYRQILGQKVEFLVSFYNNEISEKSEIFDDQFSVERPDGSNFTLKIRSTKLEDSAMYFCASGAGGPATQYFGPGTRLTVL.

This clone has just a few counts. This chain's CDR3 is CSVGPGGNQPQHF. The CDR3 DNA reads TGCAGCGTTGGGCCGGGAGGCAATCAGCCCCAGCATTTT. This chain links TRBV29-1 with TRBJ1-5, with D hard to call. V was clipped by 4 bases and J by 2 bases, with 9 bases between them. The germline V gene encodes CDR1 SQVTM and CDR2 ANQGSEA. The CDR3 loop spans 13 amino acids.

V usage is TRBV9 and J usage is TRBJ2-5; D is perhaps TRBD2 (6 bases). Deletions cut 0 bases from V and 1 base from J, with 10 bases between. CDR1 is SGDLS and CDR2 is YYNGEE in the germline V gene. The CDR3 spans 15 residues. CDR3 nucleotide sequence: TGTGCCAGCAGCGTAGTGGGCGGGGCCCAAGAGACCCAGTACTTC. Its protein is CASSVVGGAQETQYF.

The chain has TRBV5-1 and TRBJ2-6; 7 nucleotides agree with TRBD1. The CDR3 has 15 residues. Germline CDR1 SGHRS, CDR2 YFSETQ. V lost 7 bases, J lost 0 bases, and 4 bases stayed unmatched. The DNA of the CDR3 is TGCGCCAGCGGAACAGGGGACTCTGGGGCCAACGTCCTGACTTTC. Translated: CASGTGDSGANVLTF. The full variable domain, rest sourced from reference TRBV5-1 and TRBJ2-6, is KAGVTQTPRYLIKTRGQQVTLSCSPISGHRSVSWYQQTPGQGLQFLFEYFSETQRNKGNFPGRFSGRQFSNSRSEMNVSTLELGDSALYLCASGTGDSGANVLTFGAGSRLTVL.

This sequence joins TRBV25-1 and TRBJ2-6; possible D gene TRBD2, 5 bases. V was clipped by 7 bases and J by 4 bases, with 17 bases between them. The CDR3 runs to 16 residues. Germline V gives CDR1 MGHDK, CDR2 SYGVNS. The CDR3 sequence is CASTPTDGLGANVLTF. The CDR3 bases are TGTGCCAGCACCCCAACGGACGGACTGGGGGCCAACGTCCTGACTTTC. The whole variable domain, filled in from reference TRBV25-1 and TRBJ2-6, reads EADIYQTPRYLVIGTGKKITLECSQTMGHDKMYWYQQDPGMELHLIHYSYGVNSTEKGDLSSESTVSRIRTEHFPLTLESARPSHTSQYLCASTPTDGLGANVLTFGAGSRLTVL.

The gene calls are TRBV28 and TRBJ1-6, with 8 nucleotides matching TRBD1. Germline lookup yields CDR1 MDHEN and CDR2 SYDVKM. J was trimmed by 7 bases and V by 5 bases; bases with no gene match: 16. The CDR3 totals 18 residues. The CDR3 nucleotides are TGTGCCAGCAGTCCCCCCGGGACAGGCACCCGGAGGAATTCACCCCTCCACTTT. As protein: CASSPPGTGTRRNSPLHF.

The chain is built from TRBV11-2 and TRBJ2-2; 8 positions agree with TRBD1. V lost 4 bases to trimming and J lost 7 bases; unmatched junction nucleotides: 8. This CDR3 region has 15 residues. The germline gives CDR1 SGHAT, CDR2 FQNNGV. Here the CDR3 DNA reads TGTGCCAGCAGCTCCAATCAGGGGGCGGGCGGGGAGCTGTTTTTT. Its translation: CASSSNQGAGGELFF. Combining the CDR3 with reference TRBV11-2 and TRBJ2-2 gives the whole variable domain EAGVAQSPRYKIIEKRQSVAFWCNPISGHATLYWYQQILGQGPKLLIQFQNNGVVDDSQLPKDRFSAERLKGVDSTLKIQPAKLEDSAVYLCASSSNQGAGGELFFGEGSRLTVL.

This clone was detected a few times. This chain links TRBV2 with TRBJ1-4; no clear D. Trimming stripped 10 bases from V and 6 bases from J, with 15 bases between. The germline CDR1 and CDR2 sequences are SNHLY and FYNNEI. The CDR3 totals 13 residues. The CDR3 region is CATQKERDEKLFF. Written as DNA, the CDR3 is TGTGCCACCCAGAAGGAGAGAGATGAAAAACTGTTTTTT. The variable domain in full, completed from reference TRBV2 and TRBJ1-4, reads EPEVTQTPSHQVTQMGQEVILRCVPISNHLYFYWYRQILGQKVEFLVSFYNNEISEKSEIFDDQFSVERPDGSNFTLKIRSTKLEDSAMYFCATQKERDEKLFFGSGTQLSVL.

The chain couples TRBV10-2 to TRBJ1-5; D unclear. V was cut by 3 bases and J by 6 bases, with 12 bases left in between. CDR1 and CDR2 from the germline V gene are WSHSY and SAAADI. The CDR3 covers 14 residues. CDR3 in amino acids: CASSDGRYGQPQHF. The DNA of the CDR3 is TGCGCCAGCAGTGACGGGAGGTACGGTCAGCCCCAGCATTTT.

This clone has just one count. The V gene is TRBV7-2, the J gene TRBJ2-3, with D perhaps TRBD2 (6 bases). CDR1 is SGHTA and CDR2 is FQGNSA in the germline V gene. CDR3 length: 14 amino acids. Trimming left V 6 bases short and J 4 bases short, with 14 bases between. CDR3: CASSSRRDADTQYF. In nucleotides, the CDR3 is TGTGCCAGCAGTTCCAGGCGGGACGCAGATACGCAGTATTTT.

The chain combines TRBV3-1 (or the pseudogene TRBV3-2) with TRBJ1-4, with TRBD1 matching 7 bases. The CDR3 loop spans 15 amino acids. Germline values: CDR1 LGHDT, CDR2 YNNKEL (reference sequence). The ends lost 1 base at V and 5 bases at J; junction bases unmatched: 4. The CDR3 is CASSQGRGLNEKLFF. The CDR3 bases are TGTGCCAGCAGCCAAGGGAGGGGGCTGAATGAAAAACTGTTTTTT.

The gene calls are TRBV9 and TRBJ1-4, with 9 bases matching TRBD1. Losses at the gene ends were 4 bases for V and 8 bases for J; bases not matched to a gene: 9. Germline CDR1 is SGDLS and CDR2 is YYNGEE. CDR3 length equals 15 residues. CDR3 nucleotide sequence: TGTGCCAGCAGCCCGGCGGGACAGGGCTGGGAAAAACTGTTTTTT. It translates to CASSPAGQGWEKLFF.

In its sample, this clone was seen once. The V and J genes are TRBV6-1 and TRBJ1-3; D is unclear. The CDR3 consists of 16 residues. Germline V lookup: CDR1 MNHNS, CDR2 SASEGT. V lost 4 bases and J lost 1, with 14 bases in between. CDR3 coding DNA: TGTGCCAGCAGTGTGGGCCTCCCGTGGTCTGGAAACACCATATATTTT. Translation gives CASSVGLPWSGNTIYF.

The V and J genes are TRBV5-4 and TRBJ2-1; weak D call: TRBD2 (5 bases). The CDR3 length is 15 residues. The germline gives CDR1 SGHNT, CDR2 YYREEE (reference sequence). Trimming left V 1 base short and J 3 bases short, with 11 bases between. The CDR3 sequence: CASSLRKADYNEQFF. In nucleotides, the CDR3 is TGTGCCAGCAGCTTGAGGAAAGCGGACTACAATGAGCAGTTCTTC.

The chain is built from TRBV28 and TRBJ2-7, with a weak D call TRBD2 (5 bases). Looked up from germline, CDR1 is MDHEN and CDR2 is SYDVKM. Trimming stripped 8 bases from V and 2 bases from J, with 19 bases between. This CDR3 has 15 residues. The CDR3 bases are TGTGCCAGCGGGGATTGGGGAGCTAAGGCCTACGAGCAGTACTTC. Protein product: CASGDWGAKAYEQYF.

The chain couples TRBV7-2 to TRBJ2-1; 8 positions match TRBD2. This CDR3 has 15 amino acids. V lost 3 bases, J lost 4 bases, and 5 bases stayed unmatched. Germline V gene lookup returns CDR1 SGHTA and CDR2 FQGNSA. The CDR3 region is CASSFRGGVYNEQFF. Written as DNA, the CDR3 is TGTGCCAGCAGCTTCCGGGGGGGCGTGTACAATGAGCAGTTCTTC.

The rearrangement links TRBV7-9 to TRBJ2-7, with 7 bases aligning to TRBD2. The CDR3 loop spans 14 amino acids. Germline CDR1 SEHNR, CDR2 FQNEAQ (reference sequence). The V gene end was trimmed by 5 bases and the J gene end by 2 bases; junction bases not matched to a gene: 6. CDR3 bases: TGTGCCAGCAGCCACCGAAGCGGGGCCTACGAGCAGTACTTC. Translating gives CASSHRSGAYEQYF.

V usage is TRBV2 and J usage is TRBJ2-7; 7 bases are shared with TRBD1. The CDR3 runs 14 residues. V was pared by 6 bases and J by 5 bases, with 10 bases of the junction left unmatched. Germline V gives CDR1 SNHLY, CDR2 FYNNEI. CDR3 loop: CASSETGRNHEQYF. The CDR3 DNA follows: TGTGCCAGCAGCGAGACAGGGAGAAACCACGAGCAGTACTTC. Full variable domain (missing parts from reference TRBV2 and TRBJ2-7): EPEVTQTPSHQVTQMGQEVILRCVPISNHLYFYWYRQILGQKVEFLVSFYNNEISEKSEIFDDQFSVERPDGSNFTLKIRSTKLEDSAMYFCASSETGRNHEQYFGPGTRLTVT.

CDR3 amino acids: CASSLEAGEVTQYF. In DNA, the CDR3 is TGTGCCAGCAGCTTAGAAGCGGGAGAGGTGACCCAGTACTTC. The chain couples TRBV7-2 to TRBJ2-5; 8 bases align to TRBD2. CDR3 length: 14 residues. Germline V lookup: CDR1 SGHTA, CDR2 FQGNSA. Trimming removed 1 base from V and 7 bases from J; junction bases left unmatched: 5.

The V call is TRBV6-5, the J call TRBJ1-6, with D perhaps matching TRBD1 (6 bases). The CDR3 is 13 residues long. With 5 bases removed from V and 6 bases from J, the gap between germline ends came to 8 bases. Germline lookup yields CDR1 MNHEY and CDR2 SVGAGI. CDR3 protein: CASSRTVNSPLHF. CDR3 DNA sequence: TGTGCCAGCAGTAGGACAGTTAATTCACCCCTCCACTTT.

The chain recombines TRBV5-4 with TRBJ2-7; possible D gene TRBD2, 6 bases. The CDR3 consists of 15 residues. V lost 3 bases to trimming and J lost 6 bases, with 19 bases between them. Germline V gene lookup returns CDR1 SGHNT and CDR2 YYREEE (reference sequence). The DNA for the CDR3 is TGTGCCAGCAGCTCGTCCACGAGGGGACTCGGCGAGCAGTACTTC. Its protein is CASSSSTRGLGEQYF.

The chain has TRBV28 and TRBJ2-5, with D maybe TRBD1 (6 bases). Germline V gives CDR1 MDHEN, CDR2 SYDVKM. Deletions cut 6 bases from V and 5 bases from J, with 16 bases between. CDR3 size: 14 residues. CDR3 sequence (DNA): TGTGCCAGCAGCCCGACACAGGGCAGGGAGACCCAGTACTTC. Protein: CASSPTQGRETQYF.

CDR3 DNA sequence: TGTGCCAGCAGTTTGACTAGCGGGGGCTCCTACGAGCAGTACTTC. It is translated as CASSLTSGGSYEQYF. The rearrangement links TRBV6-5 to TRBJ2-7, with 12 bases lining up with TRBD2. Per the germline V gene, CDR1 is MNHEY and CDR2 is SVGAGI. The junction had 1 base not matched to a gene; V was cut back by 4 bases and J by 0 bases. This CDR3 is 15 amino acids long.